The source of this T cell receptor beta chain is a study of T cell responses to AZD1222 COVID-19 vaccine. Turning to the study itself: Second doses at about 4 or about 12 weeks were pooled.

Study observations and caveats: It was only after the peak T cell response that any repertoires were sampled. Only a handful of individuals given AZD1222 were seropositive at baseline. There were mostly white British donors and more females than males, and clonal diversity was possibly underestimated.

The CDR3 loop spans 15 amino acids. Germline trimming cut 8 bases from V and 1 base from J; bases unmatched to any gene: 10. Germline V lookup: CDR1 LGHDT, CDR2 YNNKEL (reference sequence). The assay was immunoSEQ multiplex PCR, and TCRdb's table has in-frame clones only and misses some. The data contain around 100,000 clones, 80% to 95% of them singletons. As concerns this clone: Its antigen remains unknown.

This receptor was taken from an adult in good health. The sample here was peripheral blood, taken on day 0 of AZD1222 vaccination. This chain joins TRBV3-1 (or the pseudogene TRBV3-2) and TRBJ2-7; 8 bases match TRBD2. CDR3 sequence: CASSPGGGLSYEQYF. The CDR3 DNA sequence: TGTGCCAGCTCTCCGGGCGGGGGGCTGTCCTACGAGCAGTACTTC.